This T cell receptor beta chain originates from a study of response to subunit inactivated influenza vaccine. Study findings and constraints: The authors proposed limited new T cell recruitment per seasonal influenza vaccination.

The CDR3 contains 14 residues. The germline V gene encodes CDR1 SGHTA and CDR2 FQGNSA. Trimming stripped 3 bases from V and 6 bases from J, with 15 bases between. In TCRdb, the RT-PCR reads were re-called with MiXCR into one record per CDR3 protein. The sample yields roughly 630,000 distinct CDR3 sequences, approximately 14% seen once. This clonotype came up a few times. Antigen: not known. The specimen was PBMCs from blood, collected around two weeks before vaccination. The chain employs TRBV7-2 and TRBJ2-7, with D perhaps TRBD2 (5 bases). This TCR came from a man aged 50 to 60 who received an inactivated influenza vaccine. The CDR3 protein is CASSFGPRGFEQYF. The CDR3 coding sequence is TGTGCCAGCAGCTTCGGCCCCCGGGGTTTCGAGCAGTACTTC.